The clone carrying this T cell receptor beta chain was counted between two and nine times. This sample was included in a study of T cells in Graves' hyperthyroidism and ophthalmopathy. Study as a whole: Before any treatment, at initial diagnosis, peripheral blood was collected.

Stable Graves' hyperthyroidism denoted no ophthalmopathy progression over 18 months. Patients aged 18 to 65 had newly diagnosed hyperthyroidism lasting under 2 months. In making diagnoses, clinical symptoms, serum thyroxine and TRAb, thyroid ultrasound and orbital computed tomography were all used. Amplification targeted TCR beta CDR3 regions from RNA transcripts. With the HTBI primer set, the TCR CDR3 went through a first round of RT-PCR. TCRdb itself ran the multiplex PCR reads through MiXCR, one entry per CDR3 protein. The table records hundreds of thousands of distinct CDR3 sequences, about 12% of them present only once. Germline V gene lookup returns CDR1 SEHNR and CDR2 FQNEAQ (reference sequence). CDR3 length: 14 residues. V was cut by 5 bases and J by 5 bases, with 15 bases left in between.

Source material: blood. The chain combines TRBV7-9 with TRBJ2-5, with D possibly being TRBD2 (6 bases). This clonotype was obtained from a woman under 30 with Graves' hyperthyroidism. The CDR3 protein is CASSHRELRETQYF. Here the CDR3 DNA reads TGTGCCAGCAGCCATCGGGAGTTACGGGAGACCCAGTACTTC. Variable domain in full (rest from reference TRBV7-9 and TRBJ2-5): DTGVSQNPRHKITKRGQNVTFRCDPISEHNRLYWYRQTLGQGPEFLTYFQNEAQLEKSRLLSDRFSAERPKGSFSTLEIQRTEQGDSAMYLCASSHRELRETQYFGPGTRLLVL.